One and the same sample provided the 26 T cell receptor beta chains below, sequenced in a study of cytomegalovirus exposure and HLA in healthy donors. The PCR contained 60 Vbeta and 13 Jbeta primers. The protocol was immunoSEQ multiplex PCR, while the TCRdb copy is restricted to in-frame clones and leaves out a portion. Of under 100,000 clones listed, about three quarters are singletons. The sample taken for sequencing was PBMCs. The receptors stem from a woman between 50 and 59 years old in good health and CMV-seropositive.

Here the CDR3 DNA reads TGTGCCAGCAGGTCAGGGGGCGTACTCTACGAGCAGTACTTC. Amino acids: CASRSGGVLYEQYF. The chain carries TRBV28 and TRBJ2-7, with 8 positions matching TRBD1. Germline V gives CDR1 MDHEN, CDR2 SYDVKM. With 6 bases clipped from V and 3 bases from J, the junction kept 7 bases outside the gene matches. The CDR3 has 14 residues.

The chain recombines TRBV5-1 with TRBJ1-1; TRBD1 aligns across 9 bases. CDR1 and CDR2 from the germline V gene are SGHRS and YFSETQ. The CDR3 is made up of 14 amino acids. V was pared by 3 bases and J by 5 bases, with 5 bases of the junction left unmatched. Here the CDR3 DNA reads TGCGCCAGCAGCTGGGACAGGGTTGAAACTGAAGCTTTCTTT. Its translation: CASSWDRVETEAFF.

The chain joins TRBV4-3 to TRBJ2-1; 10 bases match TRBD1. This CDR3 is 17 amino acids long. Germline V gene data show CDR1 as LGHNA and CDR2 as YSLEER. Trimming took 1 base from V and 5 from J; bases not matched to a gene: 8. Here the CDR3 DNA reads TGCGCCAGCAGCCAAGTCTGGGGGACAGGGGTCCACAATGAGCAGTTCTTC. This encodes CASSQVWGTGVHNEQFF.

The V call is TRBV6-5, the J call TRBJ1-3; D possibly corresponds to TRBD1 (5 bases). This CDR3 spans 14 amino acids. CDR1 and CDR2 (germline): MNHEY, SVGAGI. V was pared by 6 bases and J by 3 bases, with 12 bases between. CDR3: CASSLGRGGNTIYF. Here the CDR3 DNA reads TGTGCCAGCAGCTTGGGGCGCGGTGGAAACACCATATATTTT.

The CDR3 nucleotides are TGTGCCATCAGCCCAGGGGAAAACACCGGGGAGCTGTTTTTT. It codes for CAISPGENTGELFF. The chain is built from TRBV10-3 and TRBJ2-2; TRBD1 might be the D (6 bases). Germline CDR1 is ENHRY and CDR2 is SYGVKD. The CDR3 length is 14 residues. Trimming pared 6 bases from V and 2 bases from J, leaving 10 bases between.

V usage is TRBV27 and J usage is TRBJ1-1; the D gene is possibly TRBD1 (6 bases). This CDR3 region has 15 residues. Between the trimmed V and J ends, which lost 5 bases and 7 bases, there was a span of 20 bases. The germline CDR1 and CDR2 sequences are MNHEY and SMNVEV (reference sequence). The CDR3: CASSVTPSGVSEAFF. As DNA, the CDR3 is TGTGCCAGCAGTGTCACCCCCTCAGGGGTCAGTGAAGCTTTCTTT.

This clone has just a few counts. The gene calls are TRBV18 and TRBJ2-3, with D maybe TRBD1 (5 bases). Trimming stripped 0 bases from V and 12 bases from J, with 13 bases between. The CDR3 loop spans 13 amino acids. Germline loops: CDR1 KGHSH, CDR2 LQKENI. The CDR3 nucleotides read TGTGCCAGCTCACCACCGGTCAGGGTTGCCCAGTATTTT. Translated: CASSPPVRVAQYF.

This clone was seen a few times. The rearrangement joins TRBV2 to TRBJ2-1; TRBD2 aligns across 9 bases. Germline V gives CDR1 SNHLY, CDR2 FYNNEI. CDR3 length equals 13 residues. V shed 5 bases, J shed 8 bases, and the junction held 4 bases outside the gene matches. CDR3 nucleotides: TGTGCCAGCAGTTTTAGCGGGAGCGATGAGCAGTTCTTC. The encoded protein is CASSFSGSDEQFF.

The J gene is TRBJ2-4, the V gene TRBV5-5, with 7 nucleotides matching TRBD1. CDR3 length equals 13 residues. Germline assignment: CDR1 SGHKS and CDR2 YYEKEE (reference sequence). The ends lost 5 bases at V and 9 bases at J; junction bases unmatched: 8. CDR3 nucleotide sequence: TGTGCCAGCAGAGACAGGGACATTGGCATTCAGTACTTC. It is translated as CASRDRDIGIQYF.

Only a few counts were recorded for this clone. J is TRBJ2-7 and V is TRBV7-8; 10 bases agree with TRBD2. The trim removed 8 bases at V and 6 bases at J, leaving 13 bases unmatched. Germline V CDR1 and CDR2: SGHVS, FQNEAQ. The CDR3 is 15 residues long. CDR3 loop: CASALVSGRAREQYF. Written as DNA, the CDR3 is TGTGCCAGCGCCCTGGTGAGCGGGAGGGCCCGCGAGCAGTACTTC.

The chain uses TRBV7-9 and TRBJ2-7; 10 positions agree with TRBD2. The CDR3 contains 14 residues. From germline, CDR1 is SEHNR and CDR2 FQNEAQ (reference sequence). Unmatched junction bases numbered 5, after V lost 4 bases and J lost 5 bases. Here the CDR3 reads CASSSSGSKDEQYF. CDR3 bases: TGTGCCAGCAGCTCTAGCGGGAGCAAAGACGAGCAGTACTTC. The variable domain in full, completed from reference TRBV7-9 and TRBJ2-7, reads DTGVSQNPRHKITKRGQNVTFRCDPISEHNRLYWYRQTLGQGPEFLTYFQNEAQLEKSRLLSDRFSAERPKGSFSTLEIQRTEQGDSAMYLCASSSSGSKDEQYFGPGTRLTVT.

A few counts support this clone. In DNA, the CDR3 is TGTGCCAGCACAGGGGGCTATGGCTACACCTTC. It encodes CASTGGYGYTF. The chain employs TRBV28 and TRBJ1-2, with TRBD1 matching over 7 bases. CDR3 size: 11 residues. J gave up 4 bases and V 7 bases, and 0 bases lay outside the gene matches. Germline CDR1 is MDHEN and CDR2 is SYDVKM.

This clone has just a few counts. The chain employs TRBV28 and TRBJ2-3, with 7 bases matching TRBD2. The germline V gene has CDR1 MDHEN and CDR2 SYDVKM. The CDR3 length is 18 residues. The ends lost 6 bases at V and 4 bases at J; junction bases unmatched: 19. The CDR3 sequence: CASRGERTGEGGPDTQYF. DNA for the CDR3: TGTGCCAGCAGGGGGGAGAGGACCGGGGAGGGCGGGCCAGATACGCAGTATTTT.

This chain uses TRBV28 with TRBJ2-7, with 10 bases matching TRBD1. The V segment lost 5 bases and the J segment 3 bases; nucleotides outside the gene matches: 7. CDR3 length: 15 residues. CDR1 and CDR2 (germline): MDHEN, SYDVKM. The CDR3 bases are TGTGCCAGCAGTCTGGGACAGGGGAATATCTACGAGCAGTACTTC. Encoded protein: CASSLGQGNIYEQYF.

This clone has a single count. The genes are TRBV28 and TRBJ2-7; D remains unclear. Germline CDR1 is MDHEN and CDR2 is SYDVKM. This CDR3 is built from 14 residues. Trimming shortened V by 5 bases and J by 0 bases, and 11 bases separated the two germline ends. Written as DNA, the CDR3 is TGTGCCAGCAGTAGAGGATCCACCTCCTACGAGCAGTACTTC. Residues: CASSRGSTSYEQYF.

The chain employs TRBV4-1 and TRBJ2-6; D is perhaps TRBD1 (5 bases). V was cut by 4 bases and J by 0 bases, with 13 bases left in between. The CDR3 totals 17 residues. Germline V gene lookup returns CDR1 MGHRA and CDR2 YSYEKL. The CDR3 DNA follows: TGCGCCAGCAGCCTAGGGGTAGGCCGCTCTGGGGCCAACGTCCTGACTTTC. Translated, it gives CASSLGVGRSGANVLTF.

In this sample, this clone turned up a few times. The chain joins TRBV29-1 to TRBJ2-2; 8 bases are a match to TRBD2. From germline, CDR1 is SQVTM and CDR2 ANQGSEA. J was trimmed by 1 base and V by 3 bases; bases with no gene match: 7. This CDR3 spans 16 amino acids. Here the CDR3 reads CSVERGSGVNTGELFF. The CDR3 nucleotides are TGCAGCGTTGAGCGGGGTAGCGGGGTGAACACCGGGGAGCTGTTTTTT.

The V and J genes are TRBV6-1 and TRBJ1-3; unclear D gene. The ends were cut back, 2 bases at V and 5 bases at J, with 19 bases in the middle. Germline assignment: CDR1 MNHNS and CDR2 SASEGT. This CDR3 is built from 17 residues. The CDR3 DNA follows: TGTGCCAGCAGTGAATTAGACCGGGGTTCCGATCGAAACACCATATATTTT. This translates into CASSELDRGSDRNTIYF.

The V call is TRBV5-4, the J call TRBJ2-1; no reliable D call. CDR1 is SGHNT and CDR2 is YYREEE in the germline V gene (reference sequence). The V end was cut by 4 bases, the J end by 6 bases, with 11 bases between. This CDR3 comprises 13 residues. The CDR3 is CASSLPGGNEQFF. The CDR3 DNA follows: TGTGCCAGCAGCCTCCCCGGCGGCAATGAGCAGTTCTTC.

The V and J genes are TRBV6-5 and TRBJ2-7; tentatively, D is TRBD2 (6 bases). The CDR3 covers 14 residues. Germline V CDR1 and CDR2: MNHEY, SVGAGI. Trimming cost V 5 bases and J 1 base, with 12 bases left between them. The CDR3: CASSRDSRSYEQYF. The CDR3, as DNA: TGTGCCAGCAGTCGGGACTCAAGATCCTACGAGCAGTACTTC.

The sample holds one count of this clone. V and J are TRBV6-5 and TRBJ2-1; 7 nucleotides align to TRBD2. Trimming at V came to 3 bases and at J to 7 bases, leaving 12 bases not matched to a gene. Looked up from germline, CDR1 is MNHEY and CDR2 is SVGAGI. The length of the CDR3 is 16 residues. The CDR3 here is CASSYFSAGDGNEQFF. CDR3 nucleotides: TGTGCCAGCAGTTATTTTTCGGCGGGAGACGGTAATGAGCAGTTCTTC.

The chain joins TRBV7-9 to TRBJ2-3; 9 bases map to TRBD1. V was clipped by 5 bases and J by 8 bases; unmatched bases: 20. The CDR3 extends over 18 amino acids. From germline, CDR1 is SEHNR and CDR2 FQNEAQ (reference sequence). CDR3 protein: CASSTSRPGQGRGGTQYF. CDR3 bases: TGTGCCAGCAGCACTAGCCGTCCGGGACAGGGCCGCGGGGGTACGCAGTATTTT. The entire variable domain, with the rest obtained from reference TRBV7-9 and TRBJ2-3, is as follows: DTGVSQNPRHKITKRGQNVTFRCDPISEHNRLYWYRQTLGQGPEFLTYFQNEAQLEKSRLLSDRFSAERPKGSFSTLEIQRTEQGDSAMYLCASSTSRPGQGRGGTQYFGPGTRLTVL.

V and J are TRBV5-1 and TRBJ2-5, with no clear D. The CDR3 is 11 residues long. V was trimmed by 3 bases and J by 2 bases, leaving 2 bases between them. Germline-derived CDR1 and CDR2 are SGHRS and YFSETQ. The CDR3 spells CASSSQETQYF. The DNA of the CDR3 is TGCGCCAGCAGCTCTCAAGAGACCCAGTACTTC.

Note on this clone: Additional DNA sequences in this sample encode the identical CDR3. This chain uses TRBV7-6 with TRBJ1-3; D gene ambiguous. The CDR3 is 14 amino acids. V dropped 5 bases and J dropped 1 base, with 9 bases sitting between them. CDR1 SGHVS and CDR2 FNYEAQ come from the germline V gene. The CDR3 region is CASSLTGSGNTIYF. In nucleotides, the CDR3 is TGTGCCAGCAGCCTCACCGGGTCTGGAAACACCATATATTTT.

The chain has TRBV10-3 and TRBJ2-3; no definite D call. Trimming left V 11 bases short and J 4 bases short, with 10 bases between. This CDR3 comprises 11 residues. Germline lookup yields CDR1 ENHRY and CDR2 SYGVKD. The CDR3 bases are TGTGCCGTGTCTAGATCAGATACGCAGTATTTT. Residues: CAVSRSDTQYF.

This rearrangement joins TRBV19 to TRBJ2-3, with 12 positions matching TRBD2. In germline, CDR1 is LNHDA, CDR2 SQIVND (reference sequence). Trimming removed 5 bases from V and 7 bases from J; junction bases left unmatched: 10. The CDR3 runs to 16 residues. The CDR3 DNA follows: TGTGCCAGTAGTTTCGAAATCACTAGCGGGAGGAATACGCAGTATTTT. It yields the protein CASSFEITSGRNTQYF. The full variable domain, rest sourced from reference TRBV19 and TRBJ2-3, is DGGITQSPKYLFRKEGQNVTLSCEQNLNHDAMYWYRQDPGQGLRLIYYSQIVNDFQKGDIAEGYSVSREKKESFPLTVTSAQKNPTAFYLCASSFEITSGRNTQYFGPGTRLTVL.